This T cell receptor beta chain was recorded in a study of blood T cells in healthy people across ages. Turning to this clonotype: No antigen is known for it.

The germline gives CDR1 SGHRS, CDR2 YFSETQ. There are 17 residues in the CDR3. With a J-beta primer mix and a sample-barcoded 5' primer, a second PCR ran roughly 7 to 11 cycles. TCRdb itself ran the 5' RACE reads through MiXCR, one entry per CDR3 protein. The sample yields about 1,400,000 distinct CDR3 sequences, approximately 59% seen once. Study-wide results and limits: Donor CMV status was unknown, possibly confounding expanded clonotype changes.

V and J are TRBV5-1 and TRBJ2-5; TRBD2 matches at 11 bases. The assigned J gene may be wrong: the sequence end matches TRBJ2-7 better. The TCR originated in a man aged 18 to 30 in good health. Sequencing was carried out using blood. CDR3 sequence reads: CASSLRPGTSGYYEQYF. CDR3 DNA: TGCGCCAGCAGCTTGCGCCCGGGGACTAGCGGATACTACGAGCAGTACTTC.